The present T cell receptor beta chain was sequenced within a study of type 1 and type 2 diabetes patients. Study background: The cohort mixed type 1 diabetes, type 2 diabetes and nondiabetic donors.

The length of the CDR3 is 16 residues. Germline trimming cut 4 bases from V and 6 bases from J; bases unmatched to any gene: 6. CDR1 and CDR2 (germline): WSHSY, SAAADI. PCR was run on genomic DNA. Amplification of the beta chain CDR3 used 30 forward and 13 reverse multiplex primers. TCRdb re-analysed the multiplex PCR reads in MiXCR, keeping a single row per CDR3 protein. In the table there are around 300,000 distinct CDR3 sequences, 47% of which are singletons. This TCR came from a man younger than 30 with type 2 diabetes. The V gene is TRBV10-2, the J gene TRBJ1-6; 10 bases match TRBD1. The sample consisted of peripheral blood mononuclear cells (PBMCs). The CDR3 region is CASSATRDRGNSPLHF. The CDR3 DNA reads TGCGCCAGCAGTGCAACCCGGGACAGGGGTAATTCACCCCTCCACTTT.